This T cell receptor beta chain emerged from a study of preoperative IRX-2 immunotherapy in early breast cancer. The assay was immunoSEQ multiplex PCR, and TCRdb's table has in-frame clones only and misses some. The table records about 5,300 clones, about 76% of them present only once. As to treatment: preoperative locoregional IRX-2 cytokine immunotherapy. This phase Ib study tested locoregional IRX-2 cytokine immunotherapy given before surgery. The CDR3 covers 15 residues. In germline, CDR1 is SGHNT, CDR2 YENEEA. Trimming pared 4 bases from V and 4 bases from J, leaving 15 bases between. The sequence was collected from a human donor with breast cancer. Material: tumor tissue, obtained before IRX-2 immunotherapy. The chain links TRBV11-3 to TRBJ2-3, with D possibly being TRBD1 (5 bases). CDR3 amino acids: CASSSGREGPDTQYF. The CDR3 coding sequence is TGTGCCAGCAGCTCAGGCAGGGAAGGCCCAGATACGCAGTATTTT.